This is a list of T cell receptor beta chains from one sample in a study of blood T cell repertoires in COVID-19. Profiled with immunoSEQ multiplex PCR; TCRdb holds only in-frame clones, not every one. In the table there are over 150,000 clones, approximately 88% of which are singletons. Sequenced sample: peripheral blood. The receptors shown here come from a woman aged 35 to 49 with COVID-19, enrolled during active disease. Both conserved end residues are part of each CDR3. The order of the fields is V gene, clone size, D gene, J gene, CDR3 DNA, CDR3 protein. The D gene is left open where the match is weak. Part of the rows lack a size; the others show once, few, many or a class for expanded clones.

V gene: TRBV5-4
clone size: NA
D gene: NA
J gene: TRBJ2-7
CDR3 DNA: TGTGCCAGCAGCTTGGAGGCAGGGATCTACGAGCAGTACTTC
CDR3 protein: CASSLEAGIYEQYF

V gene: TRBV7-9
clone size: NA
D gene: NA
J gene: TRBJ1-3
CDR3 DNA: TGTGCCAGCAGCTTAGGTAGTGGAAACACCATATATTTT
CDR3 protein: CASSLGSGNTIYF

V gene: TRBV24-1
clone size: NA
D gene: NA
J gene: TRBJ2-1
CDR3 DNA: TGTGCCACCAGTGATAAAGTCGGGTCTGACAATGAGCAGTTCTTC
CDR3 protein: CATSDKVGSDNEQFF

V gene: TRBV25-1
clone size: NA
D gene: TRBD1
J gene: TRBJ1-6
CDR3 DNA: TGTGCCAGCGCGGGACAGACAAGAAATTCACCCCTCCACTTT
CDR3 protein: CASAGQTRNSPLHF

V gene: TRBV24-1
clone size: NA
D gene: NA
J gene: TRBJ2-6
CDR3 DNA: TGTGCCACCCAGCGCTCTGGGGCCAACGTCCTGACTTTC
CDR3 protein: CATQRSGANVLTF

V gene: TRBV6-1
clone size: NA
D gene: TRBD1
J gene: TRBJ1-6
CDR3 DNA: TGTGCCAGCAGTGACCCGACAGGGGAGGATAATTCACCCCTCCACTTT
CDR3 protein: CASSDPTGEDNSPLHF

V gene: TRBV27
clone size: NA
D gene: TRBD1
J gene: TRBJ2-1
CDR3 DNA: TGTGCCAGCAGCCCCCTTGGGACAGGGAAATATGAGCAGTTCTTC
CDR3 protein: CASSPLGTGKYEQFF

V gene: TRBV11-2
clone size: NA
D gene: TRBD2
J gene: TRBJ2-7
CDR3 DNA: TGTGCCAGCAGCTTAGGACACGGACTAGCGGGGATCGAGCAGTACTTC
CDR3 protein: CASSLGHGLAGIEQYF

V gene: TRBV5-1
clone size: NA
D gene: TRBD1
J gene: TRBJ2-5
CDR3 DNA: TGCGCCAGCATCCGGACAGGGGAGGGGAACGGGGAGACCCAGTACTTC
CDR3 protein: CASIRTGEGNGETQYF

V gene: TRBV15
clone size: few
D gene: NA
J gene: TRBJ1-2
CDR3 DNA: TGTGCCACCAGCAGCACGGCTAGCTATGGCTACACCTTC
CDR3 protein: CATSSTASYGYTF

V gene: TRBV9
clone size: NA
D gene: TRBD2
J gene: TRBJ2-1
CDR3 DNA: TGTGCCAGCAGCCCAGGACTAGCGGCTAACAATGAGCAGTTCTTC
CDR3 protein: CASSPGLAANNEQFF

V gene: TRBV7-9
clone size: NA
D gene: TRBD1
J gene: TRBJ1-4
CDR3 DNA: TGTGCCAGCAGGGCGGGACAGGGCCAGGGAAAACTGTTTTTT
CDR3 protein: CASRAGQGQGKLFF

V gene: TRBV11-2
clone size: NA
D gene: TRBD2
J gene: TRBJ2-2
CDR3 DNA: TGTGCCAGCAGCTCTCCCTCCGGGACTAGCGGTCGGAGAACCGGGGAGCTGTTTTTT
CDR3 protein: CASSSPSGTSGRRTGELFF

V gene: TRBV15
clone size: NA
D gene: NA
J gene: TRBJ1-1
CDR3 DNA: TGTGCCACCAGCAGACCGGGACTGGAAGCTTTCTTT
CDR3 protein: CATSRPGLEAFF

V gene: TRBV3-1/TRBV3-2
clone size: NA
D gene: TRBD1
J gene: TRBJ1-5
CDR3 DNA: TGTGCCAGCAGCGCCGGGACAGGGGGCAATCAGCCCCAGCATTTT
CDR3 protein: CASSAGTGGNQPQHF

V gene: TRBV10-2
clone size: once
D gene: NA
J gene: TRBJ2-1
CDR3 DNA: TGCGCCAGCAGTGAGATGGGGAGAAATTCGGGTGAGCAGTTCTTC
CDR3 protein: CASSEMGRNSGEQFF

V gene: TRBV11-2
clone size: NA
D gene: TRBD1
J gene: TRBJ1-1
CDR3 DNA: TGTGCCAGCAGCTCGGCGATGACAGGGGTGAACACTGAAGCTTTCTTT
CDR3 protein: CASSSAMTGVNTEAFF

V gene: TRBV5-1
clone size: NA
D gene: NA
J gene: TRBJ2-7
CDR3 DNA: TGCGCCAGCAGCTTACGGGAAGCTTACGAGCAGTACTTC
CDR3 protein: CASSLREAYEQYF

V gene: TRBV27
clone size: once
D gene: NA
J gene: TRBJ1-6
CDR3 DNA: TGTGCCAGCAGTTGGGGCAGGATAGATTCACCCCTCCACTTT
CDR3 protein: CASSWGRIDSPLHF

V gene: TRBV28
clone size: NA
D gene: TRBD1
J gene: TRBJ1-6
CDR3 DNA: TGTGCCAGCAGTACCGGACTGACAGGGTTTGAATCACCCCTCCACTTT
CDR3 protein: CASSTGLTGFESPLHF

V gene: TRBV7-9
clone size: NA
D gene: TRBD2
J gene: TRBJ2-7
CDR3 DNA: TGCTCGGGATTTAGCGTGGGGCGGGAGATGGGCGAGCAGTACTTC
CDR3 protein: CSGFSVGREMGEQYF

V gene: TRBV5-4
clone size: few
D gene: TRBD1
J gene: TRBJ1-6
CDR3 DNA: TGTGCCAGCAGGGCCGGGACAGGGGATTTCTCACCCCTCCACTTT
CDR3 protein: CASRAGTGDFSPLHF

V gene: TRBV6-4
clone size: many
D gene: NA
J gene: TRBJ1-1
CDR3 DNA: TGTGCCAGCAGTGAGTTTATGGGGGGGAAGGACACTGAAGCTTTCTTT
CDR3 protein: CASSEFMGGKDTEAFF

V gene: TRBV2
clone size: few
D gene: TRBD2
J gene: TRBJ2-5
CDR3 DNA: TGTGCCAGCCGGAGGACTAGCGGAAAAGAGACCCAGTACTTC
CDR3 protein: CASRRTSGKETQYF

V gene: TRBV6-5
clone size: NA
D gene: NA
J gene: TRBJ1-5
CDR3 DNA: TGTGCCAGCAGTCAACGAGACGGGACTCCCGGGCCCCAGCATTTT
CDR3 protein: CASSQRDGTPGPQHF

V gene: TRBV10-2
clone size: NA
D gene: NA
J gene: TRBJ1-6
CDR3 DNA: TGCGCCAGCAGTTTCAAGGGGCCCGGGTCACCCCTCCACTTT
CDR3 protein: CASSFKGPGSPLHF

V gene: TRBV19
clone size: NA
D gene: TRBD2
J gene: TRBJ2-1
CDR3 DNA: TGTGCCAGTAGTGAAACTAGCGGGGCCTACAATGAGCAGTTCTTC
CDR3 protein: CASSETSGAYNEQFF

V gene: TRBV6-6
clone size: NA
D gene: TRBD1
J gene: TRBJ2-7
CDR3 DNA: TGTGCCAGCAGTCCGTCAGGGGGACAGGGCTCCTACGAGCAGTACTTC
CDR3 protein: CASSPSGGQGSYEQYF

V gene: TRBV10-1
clone size: NA
D gene: TRBD1
J gene: TRBJ2-7
CDR3 DNA: TGCGCCAGCAGTGTGGGACAGGTCTACGAGCAGTACTTC
CDR3 protein: CASSVGQVYEQYF

V gene: TRBV3-1/TRBV3-2
clone size: NA
D gene: NA
J gene: TRBJ1-1
CDR3 DNA: TGTGCCAGCAGCCAGGTTCCGGCGGGGAACACTGAAGCTTTCTTT
CDR3 protein: CASSQVPAGNTEAFF

V gene: TRBV10-1
clone size: NA
D gene: TRBD1
J gene: TRBJ2-5
CDR3 DNA: TGCGCCAGCAGAGGGGACAGGGGGCATCAAGAGACCCAGTACTTC
CDR3 protein: CASRGDRGHQETQYF

V gene: TRBV12-3/TRBV12-4
clone size: NA
D gene: NA
J gene: TRBJ1-6
CDR3 DNA: TGTGCCAGCAGTTTGTCGGCACCCCTCCACTTT
CDR3 protein: CASSLSAPLHF

V gene: TRBV6-5
clone size: NA
D gene: NA
J gene: TRBJ1-2
CDR3 DNA: TGTGCCAGCATCCGAGACGGAGCCGCCTATGGCTACACCTTC
CDR3 protein: CASIRDGAAYGYTF

V gene: TRBV6-5
clone size: NA
D gene: NA
J gene: TRBJ1-1
CDR3 DNA: TGTGCCAGCAGTCAGGGGTCAGTCACTGAAGCTTTCTTT
CDR3 protein: CASSQGSVTEAFF

V gene: TRBV29-1
clone size: once
D gene: NA
J gene: TRBJ1-1
CDR3 DNA: TGCAGCGTTACAAACACTGAAGCTTTCTTT
CDR3 protein: CSVTNTEAFF

V gene: TRBV5-1
clone size: NA
D gene: NA
J gene: TRBJ1-1
CDR3 DNA: TGCGCCAGCAGTGAAAGGGGTGCTGAAGCTTTCTTT
CDR3 protein: CASSERGAEAFF

V gene: TRBV29-1
clone size: NA
D gene: TRBD2
J gene: TRBJ2-7
CDR3 DNA: TGCAGCGTTGTGGGATGGGGGGGCGAGCAGTACTTC
CDR3 protein: CSVVGWGGEQYF

V gene: TRBV19
clone size: few
D gene: TRBD1
J gene: TRBJ2-7
CDR3 DNA: TGTGCCAGTAGTATCATTTGGGACAGGGGCTCTCCGTCACTCTACGAGCAGTACTTC
CDR3 protein: CASSIIWDRGSPSLYEQYF

V gene: TRBV5-4
clone size: NA
D gene: TRBD1
J gene: TRBJ2-1
CDR3 DNA: TGTGCCAGCAGCCCACCTGGGACAGGGGGCAATGAGCAGTTCTTC
CDR3 protein: CASSPPGTGGNEQFF

V gene: TRBV7-2
clone size: NA
D gene: NA
J gene: TRBJ1-5
CDR3 DNA: TGTGCCAGCAGCTGGGGAGGGATTCAGCCCCAGCATTTT
CDR3 protein: CASSWGGIQPQHF

V gene: TRBV11-2
clone size: NA
D gene: TRBD1
J gene: TRBJ1-2
CDR3 DNA: TGTGCCAGCAGGGCCTCGGGGACAGGGAATGGCTACACCTTC
CDR3 protein: CASRASGTGNGYTF

V gene: TRBV6-6
clone size: NA
D gene: NA
J gene: TRBJ2-5
CDR3 DNA: TGTGCCAGCAGCCCGTGGGCCGGGGACCAAGAGACCCAGTACTTC
CDR3 protein: CASSPWAGDQETQYF

V gene: TRBV5-5
clone size: NA
D gene: NA
J gene: TRBJ2-3
CDR3 DNA: TGTGCCAGCAGCTTGGCATCAGGCATCACAGATACGCAGTATTTT
CDR3 protein: CASSLASGITDTQYF

V gene: TRBV19
clone size: NA
D gene: TRBD1
J gene: TRBJ2-7
CDR3 DNA: TGTGCCAGTAGTACATCGACAGGGGGGTACGAGCAGTACTTC
CDR3 protein: CASSTSTGGYEQYF

V gene: TRBV2
clone size: NA
D gene: NA
J gene: TRBJ2-7
CDR3 DNA: TGTGCCAGCAGGGGCGGGACCTACGAGCAGTACTTC
CDR3 protein: CASRGGTYEQYF

V gene: TRBV5-1
clone size: NA
D gene: NA
J gene: TRBJ2-2
CDR3 DNA: TGCGCCAGCAGTCAGGGTGGGGCCACCGGGGAGCTGTTTTTT
CDR3 protein: CASSQGGATGELFF

V gene: TRBV7-2
clone size: NA
D gene: NA
J gene: TRBJ2-7
CDR3 DNA: TGTGCCAGCAGCCTCAGGGGCGGCTCCTACGAGCAGTACTTC
CDR3 protein: CASSLRGGSYEQYF

V gene: TRBV5-4
clone size: NA
D gene: TRBD1
J gene: TRBJ1-2
CDR3 DNA: TGTGCCAGCAGCTGGGGACAGGGGGCAAGGGGCTACACCTTC
CDR3 protein: CASSWGQGARGYTF

V gene: TRBV9
clone size: NA
D gene: TRBD2
J gene: TRBJ2-3
CDR3 DNA: TGTGCCAGCAGCGTAGGGGGGACTAGCGGGACCCGAGATACGCAGTATTTT
CDR3 protein: CASSVGGTSGTRDTQYF

V gene: TRBV9
clone size: NA
D gene: TRBD2
J gene: TRBJ2-2
CDR3 DNA: TGTGCCAGCAGGGGCTCCGGGACTAGTTACGGCGGGGAGCTGTTTTTT
CDR3 protein: CASRGSGTSYGGELFF